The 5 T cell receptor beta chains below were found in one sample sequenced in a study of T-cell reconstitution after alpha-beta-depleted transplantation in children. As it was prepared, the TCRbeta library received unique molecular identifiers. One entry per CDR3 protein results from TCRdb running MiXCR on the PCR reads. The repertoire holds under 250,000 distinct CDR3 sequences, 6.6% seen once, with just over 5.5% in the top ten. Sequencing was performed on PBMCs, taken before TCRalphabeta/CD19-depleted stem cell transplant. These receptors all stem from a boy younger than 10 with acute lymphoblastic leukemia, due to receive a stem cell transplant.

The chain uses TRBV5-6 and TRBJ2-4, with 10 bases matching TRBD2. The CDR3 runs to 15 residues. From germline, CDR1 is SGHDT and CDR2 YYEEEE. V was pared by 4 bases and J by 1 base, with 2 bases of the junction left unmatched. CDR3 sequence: CASSRSGGAKNIQYF. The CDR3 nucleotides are TGTGCCAGCAGCCGTAGCGGGGGGGCCAAAAACATTCAGTACTTC.

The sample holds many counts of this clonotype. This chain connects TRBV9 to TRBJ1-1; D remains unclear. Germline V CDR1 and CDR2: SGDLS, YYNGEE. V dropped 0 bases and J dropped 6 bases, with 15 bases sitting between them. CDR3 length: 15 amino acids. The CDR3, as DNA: TGTGCCAGCAGCGTAGACCCGGGCCCCGGGTCTGAAGCTTTCTTT. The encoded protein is CASSVDPGPGSEAFF.

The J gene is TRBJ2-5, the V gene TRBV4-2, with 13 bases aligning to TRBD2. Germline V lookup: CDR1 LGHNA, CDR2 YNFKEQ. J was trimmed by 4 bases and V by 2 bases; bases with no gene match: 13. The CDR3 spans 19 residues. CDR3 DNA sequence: TGTGCCAGCAGCCAACCTCTTGGACTAGCGGGGGCCCGTGGAGAGACCCAGTACTTC. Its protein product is CASSQPLGLAGARGETQYF.

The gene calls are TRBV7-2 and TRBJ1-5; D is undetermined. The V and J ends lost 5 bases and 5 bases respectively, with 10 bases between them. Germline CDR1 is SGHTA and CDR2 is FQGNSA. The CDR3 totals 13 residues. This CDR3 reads CASSPQRYQPQHF. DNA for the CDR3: TGTGCCAGCAGCCCCCAGCGGTATCAGCCCCAGCATTTT.

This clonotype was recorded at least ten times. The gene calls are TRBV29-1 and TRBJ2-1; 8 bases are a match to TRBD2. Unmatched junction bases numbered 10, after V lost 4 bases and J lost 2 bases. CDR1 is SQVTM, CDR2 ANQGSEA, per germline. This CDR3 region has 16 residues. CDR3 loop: CSVAGRAGVAYNEQFF. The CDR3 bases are TGCAGCGTTGCCGGGAGGGCCGGCGTTGCCTACAATGAGCAGTTCTTC.